This TCR beta chain comes out of a study of blood T cell repertoires in COVID-19. Overall study: Acute-phase and convalescent COVID-19 samples originated in the United States, Italy and Spain. T cells, B-cell-depleted T cells, or PBMCs provided the cDNA or gDNA that served as material.

In the original processing: Amplification with reference gene primers provided the estimates of nucleated cell counts. Sequenced by immunoSEQ multiplex PCR; TCRdb stores in-frame clones only, minus some. From that table come the V and J calls and clone size; the DNA was used to work out D and trimming. The repertoire holds around 260,000 clones, with roughly 85% as singletons. The V gene lost 4 bases and the J gene lost 1 base, with 11 bases spanning the gap. CDR1 SGHNT and CDR2 YYREEE come from the germline V gene (reference sequence). CDR3 length: 14 amino acids. This TCR was sampled from a human donor in a cohort sampled during active COVID-19. The sequencing input was peripheral blood. The V call is TRBV5-4, the J call TRBJ2-5; D is unresolved. CDR3 coding DNA: TGTGCCAGCAGCACTGGTGCTGGCCAAGAGACCCAGTACTTC. This encodes CASSTGAGQETQYF.